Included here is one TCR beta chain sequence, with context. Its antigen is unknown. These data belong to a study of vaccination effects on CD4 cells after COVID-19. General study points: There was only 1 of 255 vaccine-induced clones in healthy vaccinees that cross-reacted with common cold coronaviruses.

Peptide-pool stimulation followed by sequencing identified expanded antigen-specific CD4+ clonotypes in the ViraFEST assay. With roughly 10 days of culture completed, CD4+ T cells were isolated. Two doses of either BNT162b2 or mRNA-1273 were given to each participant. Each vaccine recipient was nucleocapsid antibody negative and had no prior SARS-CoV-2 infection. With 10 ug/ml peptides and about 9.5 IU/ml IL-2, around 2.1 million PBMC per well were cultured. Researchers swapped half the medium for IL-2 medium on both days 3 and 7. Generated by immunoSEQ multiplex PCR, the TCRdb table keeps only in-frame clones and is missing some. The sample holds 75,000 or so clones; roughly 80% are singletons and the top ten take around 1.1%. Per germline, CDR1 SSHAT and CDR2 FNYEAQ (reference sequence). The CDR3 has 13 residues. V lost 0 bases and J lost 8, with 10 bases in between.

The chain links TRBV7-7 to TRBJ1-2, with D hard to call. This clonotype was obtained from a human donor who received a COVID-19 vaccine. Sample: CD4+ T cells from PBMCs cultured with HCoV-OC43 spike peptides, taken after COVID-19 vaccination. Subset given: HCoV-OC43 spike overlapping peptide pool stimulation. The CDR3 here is CASSLAGNSGYTF. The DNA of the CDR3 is TGTGCCAGCAGCTTAGCGGGGAACAGCGGCTACACCTTC. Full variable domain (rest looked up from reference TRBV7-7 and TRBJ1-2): GAGVSQSPRYKVTKRGQDVTLRCDPISSHATLYWYQQALGQGPEFLTYFNYEAQPDKSGLPSDRFSAERPEGSISTLTIQRTEQRDSAMYRCASSLAGNSGYTFGSGTRLTVV.